These 14 T cell receptor beta chains came from one sample sequenced in a study of T cell repertoires in cytomegalovirus infection (dated by TCRdb to the late 2010s). This sample was sequenced with an Illumina HiSeq 1500. TCRdb reprocessed the public reads (quality trimming at Q25 with fastp, clone calling with MiXCR) and kept in-frame beta chains. Rows are combined by CDR3 protein, so each entry shows the most common genes and DNA. The sample records approximately 300,000 distinct CDR3 sequences, almost 30% of which are singletons. 20% of the sample is in the top ten clones. Sample treatment or condition, as interpreted from the label and publication: in vitro stimulation with specific CMV peptide epitopes to enrich CMV-specific T cells. Their recognized antigens are unknown. Specimen: cultured PBMCs, collected from culture after CMV antigen stimulation. The receptors shown here come from a human donor in good health (CMV status not recorded). Some clones in this sample may be carry-over from other donors' samples.

The chain employs TRBV18 and TRBJ2-7; tentative D call: TRBD2 (5 bases). The germline V and J ends were trimmed by 3 bases and 5 bases, with 11 bases remaining between them. The CDR3 contains 13 residues. From germline, CDR1 is KGHSH and CDR2 LQKENI. The CDR3 loop reads CASSPGGRNEQYF. CDR3 DNA: TGTGCCAGCTCACCCGGCGGGCGCAACGAGCAGTACTTC.

This clonotype was seen repeatedly, ten times or more. The chain uses TRBV9 and TRBJ2-2; D may be TRBD1 (6 bases). Trimming pared 1 base from V and 2 bases from J, leaving 12 bases between. CDR3 size: 16 residues. Germline V CDR1 and CDR2: SGDLS, YYNGEE. CDR3 sequence (DNA): TGTGCCAGCAGCGTATTTGGACAGCTAAACACCGGGGAGCTGTTTTTT. It yields the protein CASSVFGQLNTGELFF.

Only a few counts were recorded for this clonotype. The chain recombines TRBV2 with TRBJ1-2; D is unclear. The ends were cut back, 3 bases at V and 4 bases at J, with 6 bases in the middle. Germline CDR1 is SNHLY and CDR2 is FYNNEI. This CDR3 region has 12 residues. Here the CDR3 DNA reads TGTGCCAGCAGTGAGAGAGTCTATGGCTACACCTTC. This codes for CASSERVYGYTF.

This clonotype was seen only a few times. The V gene is TRBV11-2, the J gene TRBJ1-2; D gene unclear. This CDR3 contains 15 residues. Trimming removed 7 bases at V and 7 bases at J, with 22 bases between. Per the germline V gene, CDR1 is SGHAT and CDR2 is FQNNGV. The chain's CDR3 is CASTSYKGTGPGYTF. As DNA, the CDR3 is TGTGCCAGCACTTCTTATAAGGGAACCGGGCCTGGCTACACCTTC. The full variable domain, completed using reference TRBV11-2 and TRBJ1-2, is EAGVAQSPRYKIIEKRQSVAFWCNPISGHATLYWYQQILGQGPKLLIQFQNNGVVDDSQLPKDRFSAERLKGVDSTLKIQPAKLEDSAVYLCASTSYKGTGPGYTFGSGTRLTVV.

This clonotype was counted only a few times. This chain links TRBV7-2 with TRBJ2-7; no reliable D call. The CDR3 sequence is 14 residues long. Germline V gives CDR1 SGHTA, CDR2 FQGNSA. The ends were cut back, 3 bases at V and 7 bases at J, with 16 bases in the middle. For the CDR3, the DNA is TGTGCCAGCAGCTTCCTTGGGCCCCCGTTGGAGCAGTACTTC. Encoded protein: CASSFLGPPLEQYF. Supplemented by reference TRBV7-2 and TRBJ2-7, the full variable domain reads GAGVSQSPSNKVTEKGKDVELRCDPISGHTALYWYRQSLGQGLEFLIYFQGNSAPDKSGLPSDRFSAERTGGSVSTLTIQRTQQEDSAVYLCASSFLGPPLEQYFGPGTRLTVT.

The chain employs TRBV18 and TRBJ1-1; no reliable D call. CDR3 length: 14 residues. From germline, CDR1 is KGHSH and CDR2 LQKENI. V was cut by 1 base and J by 4 bases, with 10 bases left in between. The CDR3, as DNA: TGTGCCAGCTCACCACGGCCGGGTGGCACTGAAGCTTTCTTT. The encoded protein is CASSPRPGGTEAFF.

The chain employs TRBV27 and TRBJ1-2, with D tentatively TRBD1 (6 bases). V was cut by 8 bases and J by 2 bases, with 15 bases left in between. Per the germline V gene, CDR1 is MNHEY and CDR2 is SMNVEV (reference sequence). The CDR3 extends over 14 amino acids. The CDR3 here is CASSLQGNNYGYTF. CDR3 bases: TGTGCCAGCTCCCTTCAGGGGAACAACTATGGCTACACCTTC.

The V gene is TRBV6-5, the J gene TRBJ1-1; 8 nucleotides line up with TRBD1. The germline CDR1 and CDR2 sequences are MNHEY and SVGAGI. The CDR3 length is 14 residues. With 8 bases clipped from V and 1 base from J, the junction kept 6 bases outside the gene matches. The DNA of the CDR3 is TGTGCCAGCGCCCCCGGACAGGGGAACACTGAAGCTTTCTTT. Its protein is CASAPGQGNTEAFF.

This clonotype has a handful of counts. Written as DNA, the CDR3 is TGTGCCAGCAGTTTAGCTGGCCGCAATGAGCAGTTCTTC. Translating gives CASSLAGRNEQFF. The chain is built from TRBV12-3 or TRBV12-4 and TRBJ2-1, with unresolved D. There are 13 residues in the CDR3. V gave up 0 bases and J gave up 6 bases, with 6 bases separating them.

DNA of the CDR3: TGTGCCAGCAGTGGCCTACCCGGGACAAATTATAATTCACCCCTCCACTTT. Protein: CASSGLPGTNYNSPLHF. The rearrangement joins TRBV25-1 to TRBJ1-6; TRBD1 might be the D (6 bases). The CDR3 loop spans 17 amino acids. Germline CDR1 reads MGHDK; CDR2 reads SYGVNS. V was shortened by 4 bases and J by 4 bases, with 17 bases between the two germline ends. The full variable domain, its missing parts supplied by reference TRBV25-1 and TRBJ1-6, is EADIYQTPRYLVIGTGKKITLECSQTMGHDKMYWYQQDPGMELHLIHYSYGVNSTEKGDLSSESTVSRIRTEHFPLTLESARPSHTSQYLCASSGLPGTNYNSPLHFGNGTRLTVT.

The genes are TRBV10-3 and TRBJ2-1, with TRBD1 identical over 10 bases. V shed 4 bases, J shed 6 bases, and the junction held 6 bases outside the gene matches. Germline V CDR1 and CDR2: ENHRY, SYGVKD. CDR3 length: 15 amino acids. CDR3 sequence (DNA): TGTGCCATCAGTGGACAGGGGGCCTCGATCAATGAGCAGTTCTTC. As protein: CAISGQGASINEQFF.

This clonotype was seen a handful of times. The chain recombines TRBV7-9 with TRBJ1-2, with D uncertain. CDR1 is SEHNR, CDR2 FQNEAQ, per germline (reference sequence). V lost 5 bases, J lost 2 bases, and 12 bases lay in between. There are 14 residues in the CDR3. The CDR3 bases are TGTGCCAGCAGCCCCGGCTCGGGAAACTATGGCTACACCTTC. As protein: CASSPGSGNYGYTF.

This clonotype has only a few counts. The V gene is TRBV6-5, the J gene TRBJ2-7, with a tentative D call TRBD2 (6 bases). The CDR3 loop spans 15 amino acids. Trimming pared 0 bases from V and 7 bases from J, leaving 16 bases between. Germline loops: CDR1 MNHEY, CDR2 SVGAGI. CDR3 protein: CASSYSATPGGEQYF. Here the CDR3 DNA reads TGTGCCAGCAGTTACTCAGCTACCCCCGGGGGAGAGCAGTACTTC.

CDR3 loop: CASSLGTLNQPQHF. CDR3 nucleotides: TGTGCCAGCAGCTTAGGGACCCTTAATCAGCCCCAGCATTTT. This sequence joins TRBV7-6 and TRBJ1-5; D not certain. This CDR3 has 14 amino acids. Germline V gene sequence: CDR1 SGHVS, CDR2 FNYEAQ. With 1 base removed from V and 4 bases from J, the gap between germline ends came to 8 bases.